The TCR beta chain under discussion was sequenced for a study of T cell repertoires in cytomegalovirus infection. Overall study: Both recently identified HLA-C-restricted and well-studied HLA-B-restricted CMV epitopes were used in the study. A matching HLA type, together with CMV infection, was signaled by public TCR beta signatures. Overall study results and limits: Individuals carrying CMV plus the relevant HLA were identified by cumulative frequency of public TCR beta families. The study found HLA-C-restricted CMV-specific TCR beta clonotypes dominating the ex vivo response.

CDR1 is MNHEY, CDR2 SMNVEV, per germline (reference sequence). With 5 bases removed from V and 3 bases from J, the gap between germline ends came to 13 bases. The CDR3 is 14 residues long. As to this clonotype: Antigen specificity is unknown.

TCRdb re-derived calls from the reads in MiXCR, one entry per CDR3 protein. The sample carries 450,000 to 600,000 distinct CDR3 sequences, about 33% recorded once. The specimen comprised cultured PBMCs, sampled from culture after CMV antigen stimulation. The sequence was collected from a human donor in good health (CMV status not recorded). Some clones in this sample may be carry-over from other donors' samples. This sequence joins TRBV27 and TRBJ1-1; unclear D gene. The CDR3 here is CASSSRVRDTEAFF. CDR3 nucleotides: TGTGCCAGCAGTAGTAGGGTTCGGGACACTGAAGCTTTCTTT.